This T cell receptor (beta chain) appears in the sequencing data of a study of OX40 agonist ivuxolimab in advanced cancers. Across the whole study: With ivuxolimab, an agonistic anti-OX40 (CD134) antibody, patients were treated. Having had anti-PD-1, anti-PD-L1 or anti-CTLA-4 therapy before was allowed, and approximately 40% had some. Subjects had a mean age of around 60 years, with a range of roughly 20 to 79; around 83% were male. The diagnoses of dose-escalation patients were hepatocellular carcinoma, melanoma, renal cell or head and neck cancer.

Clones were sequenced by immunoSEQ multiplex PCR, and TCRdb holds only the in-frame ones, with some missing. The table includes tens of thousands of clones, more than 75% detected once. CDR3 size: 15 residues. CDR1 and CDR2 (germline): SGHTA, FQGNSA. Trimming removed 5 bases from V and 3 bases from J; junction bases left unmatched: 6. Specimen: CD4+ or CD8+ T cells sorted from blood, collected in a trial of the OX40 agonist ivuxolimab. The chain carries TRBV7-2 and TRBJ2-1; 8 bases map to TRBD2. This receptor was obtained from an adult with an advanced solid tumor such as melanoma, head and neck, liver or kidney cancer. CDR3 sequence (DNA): TGTGCCAGCAGCGGCTCGGGGGGGAACTACAATGAGCAGTTCTTC. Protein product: CASSGSGGNYNEQFF.